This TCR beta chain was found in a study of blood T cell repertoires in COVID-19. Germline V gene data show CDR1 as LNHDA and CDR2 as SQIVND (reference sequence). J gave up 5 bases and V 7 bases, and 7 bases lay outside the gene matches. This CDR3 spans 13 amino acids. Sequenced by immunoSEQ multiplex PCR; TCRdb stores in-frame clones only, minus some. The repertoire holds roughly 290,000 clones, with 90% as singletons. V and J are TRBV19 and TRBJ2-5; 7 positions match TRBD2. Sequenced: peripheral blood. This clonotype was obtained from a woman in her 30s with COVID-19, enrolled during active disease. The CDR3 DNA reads TGTGCCAGTACTGCTAGCGGAGTGGAGACCCAGTACTTC. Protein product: CASTASGVETQYF.